The 30 T cell receptor beta chains reported below all come from one sample, sequenced in a study of CD8+CD57+ T cells in acquired aplastic anemia. Both TCR beta VDJ combination and CDR3 sequence profiling were carried out. Genomic DNA was the template for this profiling. TCRdb processed the reads anew with MiXCR; each CDR3 protein has one entry. The table shows 150,000 to 200,000 distinct CDR3 sequences, with less than 65% occurring only once. The sample was sorted CD4+, CD8+, or CD8+CD57+ T cells (not recorded which) from PBMCs. Every receptor here comes from a human donor with severe aplastic anemia or a healthy control (not recorded which).

The V and J genes are TRBV20-1 and TRBJ2-6; 13 bases map to TRBD2. CDR3 length: 17 amino acids. Germline CDR1 is DFQATT and CDR2 is SNEGSKA (reference sequence). After removal of 3 bases from V and 3 bases from J, the junction contained 5 bases not matched to a gene. The CDR3 sequence: CSASRLAGGVGANVLTF. The CDR3 bases are TGCAGTGCTAGCAGACTAGCGGGGGGCGTTGGGGCCAACGTCCTGACTTTC.

This clonotype was found many times. The chain carries TRBV10-3 and TRBJ1-2, with a possible D match to TRBD1 (5 bases). CDR1 and CDR2 from the germline V gene are ENHRY and SYGVKD. Trimming removed 2 bases from V and 2 bases from J, with 12 bases in between. CDR3 length: 15 residues. CDR3 residues: CAISEAGTANYGYTF. The CDR3 DNA reads as TGTGCCATCAGTGAGGCCGGGACGGCGAACTATGGCTACACCTTC.

The V call is TRBV24-1, the J call TRBJ2-5; D unresolved. V was clipped by 2 bases and J by 2 bases, with 5 bases between them. Germline CDR1 and CDR2: KGHDR and SFDVKD. The CDR3 has 13 amino acids. This CDR3 is CATSDWDQETQYF. Here the CDR3 DNA reads TGTGCCACCAGTGATTGGGATCAAGAGACCCAGTACTTC.

This clonotype was recorded once. V and J are TRBV15 and TRBJ2-7; D possibly corresponds to TRBD2 (5 bases). Germline-derived CDR1 and CDR2 are LNHNV and YYDKDF (reference sequence). Trimming stripped 5 bases from V and 2 bases from J, with 25 bases between. CDR3 length: 18 amino acids. CDR3 DNA: TGTGCCACCAGCGAGGACTTTTTGGCAGCAAACATAGCCTACGAGCAGTACTTC. This gives the protein CATSEDFLAANIAYEQYF. The entire variable domain, with the rest obtained from reference TRBV15 and TRBJ2-7, is as follows: DAMVIQNPRYQVTQFGKPVTLSCSQTLNHNVMYWYQQKSSQAPKLLFHYYDKDFNNEADTPDNFQSRRPNTSFCFLDIRSPGLGDTAMYLCATSEDFLAANIAYEQYFGPGTRLTVT.

The rearrangement links TRBV20-1 to TRBJ1-6; 9 nucleotides match TRBD1. This CDR3 spans 15 amino acids. The germline V gene has CDR1 DFQATT and CDR2 SNEGSKA (reference sequence). V trimming: 1 base; J trimming: 10 bases; junction bases outside the gene matches: 8. CDR3 coding DNA: TGCAGTGCTAGAGGAAGGACAGGGGTGGGCTCACCCCTCCACTTT. Translation gives CSARGRTGVGSPLHF.

The V and J genes are TRBV10-3 and TRBJ1-2; tentative D call: TRBD1 (5 bases). V shed 10 bases and J shed 7 bases, with 22 bases lying between them. The length of the CDR3 is 14 residues. In germline, CDR1 is ENHRY, CDR2 SYGVKD. As DNA, the CDR3 is TGTGCCACCGAAGGGACTGGCAAGAGTGGTGGCTACACCTTC. Residues: CATEGTGKSGGYTF.

The genes are TRBV6-4 and TRBJ2-2, with no clear D. The germline V and J ends were trimmed by 7 bases and 0 bases, with 12 bases remaining between them. This CDR3 contains 15 residues. Germline CDR1 MRHNA, CDR2 SNTAGT. The CDR3, as DNA: TGTGCCAGCACCTCAGGAAGCCCGAACACCGGGGAGCTGTTTTTT. Protein product: CASTSGSPNTGELFF.

This clonotype was counted many times. CDR3 region: CASSLFRLANEQFF. The CDR3 region has the DNA TGTGCCAGCAGTTTATTCCGACTAGCAAATGAGCAGTTCTTC. This chain joins TRBV27 and TRBJ2-1; 7 bases match TRBD2. With 1 base clipped from V and 7 bases from J, the junction kept 4 bases outside the gene matches. In germline, CDR1 is MNHEY, CDR2 SMNVEV (reference sequence). This CDR3 is 14 amino acids long.

This chain uses TRBV9 with TRBJ2-7; 8 positions match TRBD2. The CDR3 is 14 residues long. Unmatched junction bases numbered 9, after V lost 4 bases and J lost 6 bases. Germline V gives CDR1 SGDLS, CDR2 YYNGEE. The CDR3 is CASSPSGGALEQYF. CDR3 sequence (DNA): TGTGCCAGCAGCCCATCGGGAGGGGCCCTCGAGCAGTACTTC.

The table lists this clonotype with many counts. The chain has TRBV27 and TRBJ2-6; 12 nucleotides align to TRBD1. Germline CDR1 reads MNHEY; CDR2 reads SMNVEV (reference sequence). The CDR3 has 17 residues. J was trimmed by 3 bases and V by 6 bases; bases with no gene match: 6. The DNA for the CDR3 is TGTGCCAGCAGGGGGACAGGGGGCGTGAGTGGGGCCAACGTCCTGACTTTC. This encodes CASRGTGGVSGANVLTF.

V and J are TRBV5-6 and TRBJ2-1; no firm D call. Germline V gene data show CDR1 as SGHDT and CDR2 as YYEEEE. The CDR3 length is 12 residues. Trimming pared 4 bases from V and 9 bases from J, leaving 11 bases between. The CDR3 here is CASSRLGLEQFF. CDR3 coding DNA: TGTGCCAGCAGCCGCCTAGGCCTTGAGCAGTTCTTC. The variable domain in full, with the rest retrieved from reference TRBV5-6 and TRBJ2-1, is DAGVTQSPTHLIKTRGQQVTLRCSPKSGHDTVSWYQQALGQGPQFIFQYYEEEERQRGNFPDRFSGHQFPNYSSELNVNALLLGDSALYLCASSRLGLEQFFGPGTRLTVL.

The chain combines TRBV19 with TRBJ1-2; D unresolved. V dropped 3 bases and J dropped 4 bases, with 9 bases sitting between them. The germline V gene encodes CDR1 LNHDA and CDR2 SQIVND (reference sequence). CDR3 length: 13 residues. CDR3 sequence reads: CASSILHSYGYTF. The DNA for the CDR3 is TGTGCCAGTAGTATTCTCCACTCCTATGGCTACACCTTC.

The chain uses TRBV10-2 and TRBJ2-7; a possible D gene is TRBD1 (5 bases). Germline assignment: CDR1 WSHSY and CDR2 SAAADI. Trimming left V 0 bases short and J 3 bases short, with 9 bases between. The CDR3 has 14 residues. The DNA of the CDR3 is TGCGCCAGCAGTGAGTCAGGGGCAGTCTACGAGCAGTACTTC. The encoded protein is CASSESGAVYEQYF.

The genes are TRBV7-6 and TRBJ1-1, with D possibly being TRBD1 (5 bases). Trimming removed 0 bases at V and 4 bases at J, with 9 bases between. The CDR3 sequence is 14 residues long. Germline loops: CDR1 SGHVS, CDR2 FNYEAQ. The CDR3: CASSLAGGGTEAFF. The CDR3 region has the DNA TGTGCCAGCAGCTTAGCCGGGGGGGGCACTGAAGCTTTCTTT. Combining the CDR3 with reference TRBV7-6 and TRBJ1-1 gives the whole variable domain GAGVSQSPRYKVTKRGQDVALRCDPISGHVSLYWYRQALGQGPEFLTYFNYEAQQDKSGLPNDRFSAERPEGSISTLTIQRTEQRDSAMYRCASSLAGGGTEAFFGQGTRLTVV.

The chain uses TRBV20-1 and TRBJ1-4; no definite D call. V dropped 5 bases and J dropped 7 bases, with 14 bases sitting between them. CDR1 is DFQATT, CDR2 SNEGSKA, per germline (reference sequence). This CDR3 spans 13 amino acids. DNA for the CDR3: TGCAGTGCTCTTAGCCCGGGGTCTGAAAAACTGTTTTTT. It yields the protein CSALSPGSEKLFF.

This chain connects TRBV12-3 or TRBV12-4 to TRBJ2-3, with D possibly TRBD2 on 7 matching bases. Trimming pared 8 bases from V and 1 base from J, leaving 13 bases between. The CDR3 spans 14 residues. CDR3 sequence: CASGGGQGTDTQYF. The CDR3, as DNA: TGTGCCAGCGGGGGGGGGCAGGGCACAGATACGCAGTATTTT.

The chain employs TRBV20-1 and TRBJ2-7; D possibly matches TRBD1 or TRBD2 (5 bases each). CDR1 is DFQATT, CDR2 SNEGSKA, per germline (reference sequence). Trimming stripped 4 bases from V and 7 bases from J, with 11 bases between. The CDR3 is 11 residues long. This CDR3 is CSANRGPEQYF. The CDR3, as DNA: TGCAGTGCTAACCGGGGCCCGGAGCAGTACTTC.

The rearrangement joins TRBV4-3 to TRBJ2-2; tentative D call: TRBD1 (5 bases). V lost 5 bases and J lost 0, with 10 bases in between. The CDR3 sequence is 15 residues long. Germline-derived CDR1 and CDR2 are LGHNA and YSLEER. CDR3 region: CASSYRTSNTGELFF. In nucleotides, the CDR3 is TGCGCCAGCAGCTACAGGACCTCGAACACCGGGGAGCTGTTTTTT.

This clonotype was observed at least ten times. The gene calls are TRBV2 and TRBJ2-3, with 12 nucleotides matching TRBD2. J gave up 5 bases and V 6 bases, and 9 bases lay outside the gene matches. Germline V gives CDR1 SNHLY, CDR2 FYNNEI. This CDR3 region has 16 residues. For the CDR3, the DNA is TGTGCCAGCAGACCGACTAGCGGGGGACTCAAAGATACGCAGTATTTT. This encodes CASRPTSGGLKDTQYF.

The rearrangement uses TRBV7-9 and TRBJ2-2; maybe TRBD1 (6 bases). CDR3 size: 17 residues. Germline V lookup: CDR1 SEHNR, CDR2 FQNEAQ (reference sequence). V lost 5 bases and J lost 4, with 20 bases in between. This chain's CDR3 is CASSQDSATGTTGELFF. The CDR3, as DNA: TGTGCCAGCAGCCAAGATTCCGCGACAGGCACCACCGGGGAGCTGTTTTTT.

This clonotype was observed once. The chain couples TRBV24-1 to TRBJ2-7; weak D call: TRBD1 (6 bases). This CDR3 is built from 13 residues. Looked up from germline, CDR1 is KGHDR and CDR2 is SFDVKD. V lost 7 bases and J lost 6, with 15 bases in between. This chain's CDR3 is CATRDRDTGEQYF. CDR3 nucleotide sequence: TGTGCCACCAGGGACCGGGACACGGGCGAGCAGTACTTC.

At least ten counts were recorded for this clonotype. The gene calls are TRBV20-1 and TRBJ1-5; D is undetermined. This CDR3 has 13 residues. Germline CDR1 DFQATT, CDR2 SNEGSKA (reference sequence). The germline V and J ends were trimmed by 5 bases and 7 bases, with 15 bases remaining between them. The CDR3, as DNA: TGCAGTGCTGAGGCAGCCCGCGGACAGCCCCAGCATTTT. Encoded protein: CSAEAARGQPQHF.

The chain joins TRBV9 to TRBJ1-6; perhaps TRBD1 as D (6 bases). Germline CDR1 reads SGDLS; CDR2 reads YYNGEE. Deletions cut 3 bases from V and 7 bases from J, with 17 bases between. The CDR3 loop spans 16 amino acids. CDR3 coding DNA: TGTGCCAGCAGCGGTCGGGGGCAGGTCACCAATTCACCCCTCCACTTT. It is translated as CASSGRGQVTNSPLHF. Full variable domain (rest looked up from reference TRBV9 and TRBJ1-6): DSGVTQTPKHLITATGQRVTLRCSPRSGDLSVYWYQQSLDQGLQFLIQYYNGEERAKGNILERFSAQQFPDLHSELNLSSLELGDSALYFCASSGRGQVTNSPLHFGNGTRLTVT.

The chain carries TRBV7-9 and TRBJ2-3; 11 bases agree with TRBD2. The V and J ends lost 3 bases and 3 bases, in that order; junction bases with no gene match: 2. This CDR3 has 15 residues. In germline, CDR1 is SEHNR, CDR2 FQNEAQ (reference sequence). DNA for the CDR3: TGTGCCAGCAGCTTGACTAGCGGGGCGACAGATACGCAGTATTTT. It yields the protein CASSLTSGATDTQYF.

On this clonotype itself: At one end the junction does not follow the germline gene, possibly because of a read error. The chain joins TRBV19 to TRBJ1-1; 8 bases are a match to TRBD1. In germline, CDR1 is LNHDA, CDR2 SQIVND (reference sequence). The CDR3 has 14 amino acids. In DNA, the CDR3 is TGTGTCAGTAGTACCCCCGGACAGGGCACTGAAGCTTTCTTT. Amino acids: CVSSTPGQGTEAFF.

The rearrangement links TRBV11-3 to TRBJ2-3, with 12 bases that match TRBD2. The ends lost 3 bases at V and 3 bases at J; junction bases unmatched: 1. CDR1 is SGHNT and CDR2 is YENEEA in the germline V gene. The CDR3 contains 15 residues. CDR3: CASSFLAGGTDTQYF. The DNA of the CDR3 is TGTGCCAGCAGCTTCCTAGCGGGAGGGACAGATACGCAGTATTTT.

The V call is TRBV7-9, the J call TRBJ1-1; D may be TRBD1 (5 bases). This CDR3 has 12 amino acids. Germline V gene sequence: CDR1 SEHNR, CDR2 FQNEAQ (reference sequence). V was trimmed by 5 bases and J by 11 bases, leaving 15 bases between them. CDR3 in amino acids: CASSLGGVMAFF. DNA of the CDR3: TGTGCCAGCAGCCTCGGGGGTGTTATGGCTTTCTTT.

This clonotype was observed a single time. This chain uses TRBV20-1 with TRBJ1-5, with D tentatively TRBD1 (6 bases). CDR1 is DFQATT and CDR2 is SNEGSKA in the germline V gene (reference sequence). This CDR3 spans 13 amino acids. Trimming took 7 bases from V and 0 from J, leaving 10 bases between them. The CDR3 nucleotides read TGCAGTGTCCCGGACAGTAGCAATCAGCCCCAGCATTTT. Translated: CSVPDSSNQPQHF.

The genes are TRBV5-1 and TRBJ1-4; D gene uncertain. Trimming left V 2 bases short and J 6 bases short, with 5 bases between. This CDR3 comprises 12 residues. The germline gives CDR1 SGHRS, CDR2 YFSETQ. CDR3 sequence reads: CASSLEHEKLFF. Here the CDR3 DNA reads TGCGCCAGCAGCTTAGAGCATGAAAAACTGTTTTTT.

The chain recombines TRBV7-4 with TRBJ2-1; D is perhaps TRBD2 (5 bases). The CDR3 runs to 16 residues. The germline CDR1 and CDR2 sequences are SGHVT and SQSDAQ. V shed 1 base and J shed 0 bases, with 10 bases lying between them. CDR3 in DNA: TGTGCCAGCAGCTTAGGGACTCTAAACTCCTACAATGAGCAGTTCTTC. It yields the protein CASSLGTLNSYNEQFF.